This T cell receptor (beta chain) stems from a study of beta chain features in type 1 diabetes. Whole-study findings and limits: In every one of the four CD4+ subsets, TCRB CDR3s were moderately but significantly shorter in Type 1 diabetes patients.

Expressed TCRB transcripts got sequenced, as all isolated RNA was reverse transcribed. Sequenced by immunoSEQ multiplex PCR; TCRdb stores in-frame clones only, minus some. The table shows under 900,000 clones, with 15% to 20% occurring only once. The CDR3 totals 16 residues. The germline V and J ends were trimmed by 5 bases and 1 base, with 16 bases remaining between them. CDR1 SGHTA and CDR2 FQGNSA come from the germline V gene. This clone has only a few counts. Its antigen is still unknown. Sample: naive CD4+ T cells from blood. The chain couples TRBV7-2 to TRBJ2-3, with a tentative D call TRBD2 (6 bases). This receptor was obtained from a woman younger than 35 in good health. CDR3 region: CASSPPRGLGTDTQYF. Here the CDR3 DNA reads TGTGCCAGCAGCCCCCCTCGGGGACTCGGCACAGATACGCAGTATTTT.